The TCR beta chain described here comes from a study of T cells in Graves' hyperthyroidism and ophthalmopathy (dated by TCRdb to the late 2010s). In the study overall: Peripheral blood samples were taken at initial diagnosis, before any treatment was given. Once sampling was done, hyperthyroidism patients were given methimazole at a starting dose of 30 mg daily, whereas ophthalmopathy patients were given high-dose intravenous methylprednisolone. The study also compared thyroid tissue and blood T-cell repertoires from about six Graves' hyperthyroidism patients. Prospective prediction of ophthalmopathy was tested in an independent validation cohort consisting of 18 hyperthyroidism patients and 15 to 17 patients who later progressed to ophthalmopathy. For training and testing, the 100 patients in the discovery cohort were randomly divided in a 7:3 ratio. The paper reports TCR Vbeta CDR3 sequencing of over 130 peripheral blood samples: 43 ophthalmopathy, fewer than 85 hyperthyroidism and 17 progressor patients. To identify TCR V-J signatures that set the groups apart, the researchers used a discovery cohort of more than 95 patients, made up of 40 to 45 with Graves' ophthalmopathy and some 60 with stable Graves' hyperthyroidism. Overall study outcomes, separate from this receptor: Sample size was not statistically predetermined, and investigators were not blinded to group allocation. Most expanded thyroid clonotypes (frequency above 0.001) were also detected in blood, suggesting blood repertoires may reflect thyroid immune responses. In validation, progression to ophthalmopathy was predicted by the model with 70.59% sensitivity and 72.22% specificity, a median of approximately 6.5 months before onset. Ophthalmopathy was separated from stable hyperthyroidism by a 13 V-J signature model, with about 86% sensitivity and just over 81% specificity obtained in cross-validation and 80%/75% obtained in testing.

This clonotype was counted at least ten times. It has no known antigen specificity. No much larger clonotype is one base removed from it; base qualities were not supplied. Amplification of TCR beta CDR3 regions was carried out from RNA transcripts. For the first round of RT-PCR on the TCR CDR3, the HTBI primer set was used together with the Qiagen OneStep RT-PCR kit. A second multiplex PCR round built the libraries, followed by size selection and purification. Sequencing of the libraries was done on an Illumina HiSeq2000 using paired-end 100 bp reads. The study's own analysis went as follows. SOAPnuke was used to process the raw data, removing reads that contained adapters or uncalled bases, had a mean Phred below 15, or lacked an exact match to the constant primer or identifier. High-quality paired reads were merged using COPE v1.2.5, and each unique nucleotide sequence was defined as a clonotype. Clonotypes were aligned to IMGT TRBV, TRBD and TRBJ reference segments using MiTCR v1.1. The analysis was restricted to V-J combinations with a frequency above 0.0001, which together covered approximately 99% of the repertoires. A TCS score was defined as the ratio between F50 (clonal expansion) and ExV (chaos), using BLOSUM62-based TCRdist between CDR3 peptides within each V-J. Welch's t-statistics and random forest reduced 500 to 650 V-J features to some 14, which were used in a naive Bayes classifier (R e1071). TCRdb trimmed the raw reads at Q25, called clones with MiXCR and kept productive beta chains. When rows share a CDR3 protein, they turn into one entry using the most common DNA and genes. TCRdb assigned the V and J calls; the authors' analysis was not used. The sample contains about 550,000 distinct CDR3 sequences, 20% of them found a single time. The top ten clonotypes cover 26% of the sample.

Stable Graves' hyperthyroidism was defined as no progression to ophthalmopathy during 18 months of follow-up. The hyperthyroidism patients were between 18 and 65 years old and newly diagnosed, with a disease duration of less than 2 months. Any patient with an uncontrolled infection, another autoimmune disease, pregnancy or lactation was excluded. Diagnoses relied on clinical symptoms, serum thyroxine and TRAb, thyroid ultrasound and orbital computed tomography. Ficoll-Paque density gradient centrifugation was used to isolate PBMCs from about 9.4 ml of fresh peripheral blood. Total RNA was extracted using Trizol reagent, and RNA quality was assessed on an Agilent 2100 Bioanalyzer. The CDR3 runs 14 residues from the cysteine to the phenylalanine. Only the CDR3 portion is preserved as DNA: 42 bases, with reading frame beginning at the first base. The V end loses 4 bases and the J end loses 2 bases, and a stretch of 9 bases separates them. Reading the germline V gene gives CDR1 LGHNT and CDR2 FRNRAP.

The sequence was obtained from a young man with Graves' hyperthyroidism. The rearranged chain carries TRBV12-5 and TRBJ1-3, with the D gene uncertain. Sequenced input: blood. The DNA is as follows: TGTGCTAGTGGTTCCACCCTCCCTGGAAACACCATATATTTT. The translation is CASGSTLPGNTIYF.